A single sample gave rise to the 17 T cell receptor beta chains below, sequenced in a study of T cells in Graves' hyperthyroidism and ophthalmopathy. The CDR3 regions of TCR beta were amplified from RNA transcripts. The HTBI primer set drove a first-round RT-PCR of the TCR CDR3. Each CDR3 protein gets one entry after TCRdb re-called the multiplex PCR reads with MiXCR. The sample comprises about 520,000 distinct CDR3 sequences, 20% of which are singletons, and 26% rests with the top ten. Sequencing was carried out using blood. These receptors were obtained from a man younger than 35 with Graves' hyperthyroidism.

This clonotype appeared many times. DNA for the CDR3: TGTGCCATCAGTGAGTCTGCCTCGCGGCCACACCGAAACGAGCAGTACTTC. Encoded protein: CAISESASRPHRNEQYF. The rearrangement uses TRBV10-3 and TRBJ2-7; no firm D call. In germline, CDR1 is ENHRY, CDR2 SYGVKD. Trimming pared 0 bases from V and 5 bases from J, leaving 20 bases between. The CDR3 totals 17 residues.

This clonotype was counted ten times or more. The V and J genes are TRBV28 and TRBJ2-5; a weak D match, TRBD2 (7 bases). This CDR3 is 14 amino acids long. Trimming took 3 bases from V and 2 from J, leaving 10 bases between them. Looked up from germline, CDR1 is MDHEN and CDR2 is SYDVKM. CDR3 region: CASSFEGGQETQYF. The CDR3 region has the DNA TGTGCCAGCAGTTTTGAGGGGGGGCAAGAGACCCAGTACTTC.

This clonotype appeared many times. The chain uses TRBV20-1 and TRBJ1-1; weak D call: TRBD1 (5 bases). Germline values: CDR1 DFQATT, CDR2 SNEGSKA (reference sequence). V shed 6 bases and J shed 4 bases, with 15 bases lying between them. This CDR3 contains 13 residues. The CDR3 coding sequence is TGCAGTGCCAGCTCTCGTGGGGCCACTGAAGCTTTCTTT. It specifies CSASSRGATEAFF.

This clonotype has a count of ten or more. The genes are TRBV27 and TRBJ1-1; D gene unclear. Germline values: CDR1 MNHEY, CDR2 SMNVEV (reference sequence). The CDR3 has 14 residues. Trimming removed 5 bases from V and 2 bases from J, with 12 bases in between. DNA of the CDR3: TGTGCCAGCAGTCGGATTGGACTAAACACTGAAGCTTTCTTT. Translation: CASSRIGLNTEAFF.

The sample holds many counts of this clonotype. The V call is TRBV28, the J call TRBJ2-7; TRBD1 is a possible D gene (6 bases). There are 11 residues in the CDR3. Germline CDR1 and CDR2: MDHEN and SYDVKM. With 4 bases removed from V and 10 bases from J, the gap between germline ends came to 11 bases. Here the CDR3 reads CASSSPGVQYF. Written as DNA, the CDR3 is TGTGCCAGCAGTTCTCCAGGGGTCCAGTACTTC.

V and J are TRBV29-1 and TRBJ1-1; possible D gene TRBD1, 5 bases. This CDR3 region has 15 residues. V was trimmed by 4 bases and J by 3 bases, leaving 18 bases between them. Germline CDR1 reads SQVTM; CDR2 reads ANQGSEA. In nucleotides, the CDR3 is TGCAGCGTTGTGGAAGTGGGGCCCTGGGACACTGAAGCTTTCTTT. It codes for CSVVEVGPWDTEAFF.

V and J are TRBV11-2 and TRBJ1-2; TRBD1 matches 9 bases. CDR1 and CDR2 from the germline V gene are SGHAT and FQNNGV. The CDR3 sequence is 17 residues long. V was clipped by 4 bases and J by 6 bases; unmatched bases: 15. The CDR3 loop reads CASSYSGTGHFLHGYTF. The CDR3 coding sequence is TGTGCCAGCAGCTATTCCGGGACAGGGCATTTTCTTCATGGCTACACCTTC.

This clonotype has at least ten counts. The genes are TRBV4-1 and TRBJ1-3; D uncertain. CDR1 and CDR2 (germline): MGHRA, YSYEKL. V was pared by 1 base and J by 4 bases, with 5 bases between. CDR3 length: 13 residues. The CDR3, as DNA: TGCGCCAGCAGCCAAGTAACAGGAAACACCATATATTTT. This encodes CASSQVTGNTIYF.

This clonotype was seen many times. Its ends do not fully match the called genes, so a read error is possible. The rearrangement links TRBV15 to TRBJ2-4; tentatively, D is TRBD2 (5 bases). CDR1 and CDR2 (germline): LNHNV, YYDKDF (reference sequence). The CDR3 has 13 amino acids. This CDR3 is CATSREAKNIKYF. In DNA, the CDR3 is TGTGCCACCAGCAGGGAGGCCAAAAACATTAAGTACTTC.

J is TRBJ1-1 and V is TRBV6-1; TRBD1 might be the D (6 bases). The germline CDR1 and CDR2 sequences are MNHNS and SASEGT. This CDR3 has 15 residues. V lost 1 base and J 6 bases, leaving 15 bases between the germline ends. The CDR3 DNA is TGTGCCAGCAGTGAAGGGGGGCCTCAAACGTCTGAAGCTTTCTTT. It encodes CASSEGGPQTSEAFF.

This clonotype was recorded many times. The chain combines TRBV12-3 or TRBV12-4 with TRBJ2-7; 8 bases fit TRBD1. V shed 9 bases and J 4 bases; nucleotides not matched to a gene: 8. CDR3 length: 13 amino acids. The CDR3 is CASMQGAAYEQYF. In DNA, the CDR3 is TGTGCCAGTATGCAGGGGGCCGCATACGAGCAGTACTTC.

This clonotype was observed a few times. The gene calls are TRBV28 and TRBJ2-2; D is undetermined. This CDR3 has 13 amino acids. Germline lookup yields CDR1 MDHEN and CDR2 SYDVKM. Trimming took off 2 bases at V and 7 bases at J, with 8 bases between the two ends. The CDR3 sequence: CASSLGFNGELFF. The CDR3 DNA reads TGTGCCAGCAGTTTAGGTTTTAACGGGGAGCTGTTTTTT. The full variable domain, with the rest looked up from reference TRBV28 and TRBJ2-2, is DVKVTQSSRYLVKRTGEKVFLECVQDMDHENMFWYRQDPGLGLRLIYFSYDVKMKEKGDIPEGYSVSREKKERFSLILESASTNQTSMYLCASSLGFNGELFFGEGSRLTVL.

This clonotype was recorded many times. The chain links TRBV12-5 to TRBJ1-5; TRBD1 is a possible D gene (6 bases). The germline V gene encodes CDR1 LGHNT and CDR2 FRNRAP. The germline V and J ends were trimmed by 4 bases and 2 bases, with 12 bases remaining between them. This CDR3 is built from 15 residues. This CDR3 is CASGSPGVGNQPQHF. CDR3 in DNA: TGTGCTAGTGGTTCCCCAGGGGTCGGCAATCAGCCCCAGCATTTT.

The CDR3 DNA follows: TGTGCCTGGAGGACAGGGCGCCATGGCAATCAGCCCCAGCATTTT. Residues: CAWRTGRHGNQPQHF. The chain joins TRBV30 to TRBJ1-5; TRBD1 matches 7 bases. After removal of 3 bases from V and 2 bases from J, the junction contained 7 bases not matched to a gene. Germline V gene data show CDR1 as GTSNPN and CDR2 as SVGIG (reference sequence). The CDR3 is made up of 15 amino acids.

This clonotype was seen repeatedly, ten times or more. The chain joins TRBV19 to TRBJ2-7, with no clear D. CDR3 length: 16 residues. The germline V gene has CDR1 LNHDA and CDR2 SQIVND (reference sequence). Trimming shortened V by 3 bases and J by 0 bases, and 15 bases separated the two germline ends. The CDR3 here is CASSIRFTTYSYEQYF. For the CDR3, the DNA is TGTGCCAGTAGTATTCGGTTTACAACCTACTCCTACGAGCAGTACTTC. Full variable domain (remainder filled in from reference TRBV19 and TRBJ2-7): DGGITQSPKYLFRKEGQNVTLSCEQNLNHDAMYWYRQDPGQGLRLIYYSQIVNDFQKGDIAEGYSVSREKKESFPLTVTSAQKNPTAFYLCASSIRFTTYSYEQYFGPGTRLTVT.

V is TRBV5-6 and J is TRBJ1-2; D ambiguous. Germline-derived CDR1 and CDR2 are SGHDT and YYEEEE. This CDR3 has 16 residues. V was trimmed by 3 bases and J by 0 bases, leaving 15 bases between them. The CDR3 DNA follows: TGTGCCAGCAGCTCTCTTTGGACCGTAACTAACTATGGCTACACCTTC. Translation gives CASSSLWTVTNYGYTF.

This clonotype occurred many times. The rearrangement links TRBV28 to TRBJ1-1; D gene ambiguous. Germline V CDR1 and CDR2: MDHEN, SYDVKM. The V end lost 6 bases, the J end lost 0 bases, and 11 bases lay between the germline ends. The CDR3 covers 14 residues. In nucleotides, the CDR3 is TGTGCCAGCAGGCCTCTACAGCTGAACACTGAAGCTTTCTTT. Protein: CASRPLQLNTEAFF.